The 13 T cell receptor beta chains reported below all come from one sample, sequenced in a study of cytomegalovirus exposure and HLA in healthy donors. The PCR contained 60 Vbeta and 13 Jbeta primers. Here immunoSEQ multiplex PCR was the method, and the copy in TCRdb shows in-frame clones only, minus some. In the table there are over 65,000 clones, approximately 75% of which are singletons. Sequences were obtained from PBMCs. The receptors here all came from a man aged 55-75 years in good health and CMV-seropositive.

V is TRBV29-1 and J is TRBJ2-1; 11 positions agree with TRBD1. Germline V gene lookup returns CDR1 SQVTM and CDR2 ANQGSEA. CDR3 length: 16 amino acids. V dropped 7 bases and J dropped 9; count of bases not matched to a gene: 17. The CDR3 DNA follows: TGCAGCGAACGGAGCGGGGGACAGGGGGTTACGGGTGAGCAGTTCTTC. As protein: CSERSGGQGVTGEQFF.

This chain connects TRBV6-5 to TRBJ1-5; a possible D gene is TRBD1 (6 bases). Germline V CDR1 and CDR2: MNHEY, SVGAGI. The CDR3 has 14 residues. V was clipped by 0 bases and J by 11 bases, with 14 bases between them. The DNA for the CDR3 is TGTGCCAGCAGTTACTCGGTAGGGGGGGAGGCCCAGCATTTT. Translating gives CASSYSVGGEAQHF.

The chain has TRBV5-1 and TRBJ2-3; 8 nucleotides line up with TRBD2. Looked up from germline, CDR1 is SGHRS and CDR2 is YFSETQ. This CDR3 is 16 amino acids long. V lost 4 bases, J lost 5 bases, and 12 bases stayed unmatched. The CDR3 protein is CASSPQPGGNGDTQYF. The CDR3 nucleotides are TGCGCCAGCAGCCCCCAGCCGGGGGGGAATGGAGATACGCAGTATTTT.

V usage is TRBV5-1 and J usage is TRBJ2-5; D possibly corresponds to TRBD1 (8 bases). The CDR3 spans 16 residues. V lost 4 bases, J lost 4 bases, and 20 bases lay in between. Germline assignment: CDR1 SGHRS and CDR2 YFSETQ. The CDR3 coding sequence is TGCGCCAGCAGCAGGGGGGGTTTCGGGACAGGAGAGACCCAGTACTTC. It translates to CASSRGGFGTGETQYF.

The rearrangement links TRBV5-8 to TRBJ1-5; 7 bases map to TRBD1. This CDR3 has 16 amino acids. V was clipped by 4 bases and J by 2 bases; unmatched bases: 9. Per the germline V gene, CDR1 is SGHTS and CDR2 is YDEGEE. CDR3 in amino acids: CASSRGQVPGNQPQHF. CDR3 nucleotide sequence: TGTGCCAGCAGCCGCGGACAGGTTCCCGGCAATCAGCCCCAGCATTTT.

The rearrangement joins TRBV10-3 to TRBJ1-2; TRBD1 is a possible D gene (6 bases). V was cut by 5 bases and J by 4 bases, with 17 bases left in between. The CDR3 runs 15 residues. Germline CDR1 is ENHRY and CDR2 is SYGVKD. The CDR3 region has the DNA TGTGCCATCAGTACCCAACAGGGAGAGGGCTATGGCTACACCTTC. Translation: CAISTQQGEGYGYTF.

The V gene is TRBV7-9, the J gene TRBJ2-5, with 7 bases matching TRBD1. Trimming at V came to 5 bases and at J to 0 bases, leaving 9 bases not matched to a gene. The CDR3 runs to 16 residues. The germline V gene encodes CDR1 SEHNR and CDR2 FQNEAQ (reference sequence). Written as DNA, the CDR3 is TGTGCCAGCAGCCTACAGGGGTGGGGGTACCAAGAGACCCAGTACTTC. Its protein product is CASSLQGWGYQETQYF.

The V gene is TRBV19, the J gene TRBJ1-1; D might be TRBD1 (5 bases). Germline assignment: CDR1 LNHDA and CDR2 SQIVND (reference sequence). V lost 6 bases to trimming and J lost 1 base, with 15 bases between them. The CDR3 is 15 amino acids. CDR3 nucleotide sequence: TGTGCCAGTAGGCTGGAGGGGCTACCGAACACTGAAGCTTTCTTT. It is translated as CASRLEGLPNTEAFF.

CDR3 residues: CASSDPTGTYGYTF. As DNA, the CDR3 is TGTGCCAGCAGTGATCCGACAGGGACCTATGGCTACACCTTC. The rearrangement links TRBV6-1 to TRBJ1-2; 7 bases agree with TRBD1. CDR1 and CDR2 (germline): MNHNS, SASEGT. CDR3 length equals 14 residues. V gave up 3 bases and J gave up 4 bases; unmatched junction bases: 5.

V gene TRBV5-5 combines with J gene TRBJ2-3; 10 bases line up with TRBD2. CDR1 is SGHKS, CDR2 YYEKEE, per germline (reference sequence). Trimming cost V 4 bases and J 0 bases; bases outside gene matches: 8. This CDR3 spans 17 amino acids. The CDR3, as DNA: TGTGCCAGCAGCATCCATCAAGCGGGGGGGAGCACAGATACGCAGTATTTT. The encoded protein is CASSIHQAGGSTDTQYF.

This chain connects TRBV30 to TRBJ1-2, with D unclear. CDR1 and CDR2 (germline): GTSNPN, SVGIG (reference sequence). The CDR3 contains 12 residues. CDR3 coding DNA: TGTGGAAAGACCAACGAGAGGGTTGGCTACACCTTC. This sequence encodes CGKTNERVGYTF.

J is TRBJ2-2 and V is TRBV10-3; 8 bases match TRBD2. The CDR3 runs 16 residues. Trimming removed 4 bases from V and 5 bases from J; junction bases left unmatched: 9. Germline V CDR1 and CDR2: ENHRY, SYGVKD. The CDR3 region is CAISAIGGGSTGELFF. The CDR3 DNA reads TGTGCCATCAGTGCCATCGGGGGGGGATCGACCGGGGAGCTGTTTTTT.

This clone was found once. The rearrangement links TRBV7-9 to TRBJ2-7; D is unclear. V shed 4 bases and J shed 6 bases, with 7 bases lying between them. Looked up from germline, CDR1 is SEHNR and CDR2 is FQNEAQ (reference sequence). The CDR3 extends over 11 amino acids. The CDR3 spells CASSWAGEQYF. In DNA, the CDR3 is TGTGCCAGCAGCTGGGCCGGCGAGCAGTACTTC.